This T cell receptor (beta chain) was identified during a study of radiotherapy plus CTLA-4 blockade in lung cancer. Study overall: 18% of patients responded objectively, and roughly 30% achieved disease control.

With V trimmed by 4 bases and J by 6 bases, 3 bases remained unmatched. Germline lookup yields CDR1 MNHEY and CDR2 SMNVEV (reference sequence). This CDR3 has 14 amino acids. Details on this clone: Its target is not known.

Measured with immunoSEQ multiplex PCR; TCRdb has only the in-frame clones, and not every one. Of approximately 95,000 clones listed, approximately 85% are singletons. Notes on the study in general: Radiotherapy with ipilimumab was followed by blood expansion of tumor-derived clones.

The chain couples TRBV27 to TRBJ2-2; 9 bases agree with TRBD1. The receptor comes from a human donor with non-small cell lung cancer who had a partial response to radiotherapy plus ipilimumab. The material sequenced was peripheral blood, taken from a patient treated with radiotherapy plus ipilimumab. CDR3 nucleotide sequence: TGTGCCAGCAGTTGGGACAGGGCGGCCGGGGAGCTGTTTTTT. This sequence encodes CASSWDRAAGELFF.